Each of the 10 T cell receptor beta chains below was sequenced from the same sample in a study of CD8 T cells in Susac syndrome (dated by TCRdb to between 2018 and 2020). The library was prepared using the immunoSEQ multiplex PCR assay. RNA was extracted with the RNeasy kit and 0.5 to 1 ug was reverse transcribed using random hexamers. TCRdb passed the public sequencing reads through fastp at Q25 and MiXCR, retaining productive beta sequences. Records with the same CDR3 protein are collapsed into one entry carrying the most frequent genes and DNA. The sample includes 250,000 or so distinct CDR3 sequences, with 80% to 95% observed a single time. Clones ranked in the top ten supply about 0.071% of the sample. Material for sequencing was CD4+ T cells from PBMCs. These receptor sequences come from a human donor with multiple sclerosis.

On this clonotype: One end of the junction fails to match germline, which may point to a read error. The chain employs TRBV19 and TRBJ1-5; the match to TRBD1 covers 8 bases. This CDR3 is 15 amino acids long. Germline V gene sequence: CDR1 LNHDA, CDR2 SQIVND (reference sequence). The CDR3 DNA follows: TGTGCCAGTAGGACTGGGACAGGCTCTCTAGGGCCCCCGCATTTT. Its protein is CASRTGTGSLGPPHF.

V and J are TRBV9 and TRBJ1-1; 10 bases fit TRBD1. This CDR3 is 15 amino acids long. Trimming removed 6 bases from V and 1 base from J; junction bases left unmatched: 6. From germline, CDR1 is SGDLS and CDR2 YYNGEE. In DNA form, the CDR3 reads TGTGCCAGCAATTTAGGGACAGGGGAGAACACTGAAGCTTTCTTT. Translating it yields CASNLGTGENTEAFF.

The J gene is TRBJ2-5, the V gene TRBV28; no reliable D call. Germline V gene lookup returns CDR1 MDHEN and CDR2 SYDVKM. CDR3 length equals 13 residues. Deletions cut 2 bases from V and 2 bases from J, with 6 bases between. This CDR3 reads CASSLSRQETQYF. The CDR3 DNA reads TGTGCCAGCAGTTTAAGCAGACAAGAGACCCAGTACTTC.

The V gene is TRBV18, the J gene TRBJ2-2; no definite D call. The CDR3 spans 12 residues. CDR1 and CDR2 from the germline V gene are KGHSH and LQKENI. Trimming cost V 4 bases and J 6 bases, with 6 bases left between them. CDR3 nucleotide sequence: TGTGCCAGCTCACATGGCTCCGGGGAGCTGTTTTTT. This sequence encodes CASSHGSGELFF.

CDR3 residues: CASSGLAGVSTDTQYF. DNA for the CDR3: TGTGCCAGCAGCGGACTAGCGGGAGTGAGCACAGATACGCAGTATTTT. This chain joins TRBV6-1 and TRBJ2-3; 13 bases match TRBD2. CDR3 length: 16 amino acids. The V segment lost 6 bases and the J segment 0 bases; nucleotides outside the gene matches: 3. Germline V CDR1 and CDR2: MNHNS, SASEGT.

V usage is TRBV3-1 and J usage is TRBJ1-3; TRBD1 matches at 7 bases. The CDR3 spans 14 residues. The ends lost 4 bases at V and 2 bases at J; junction bases unmatched: 2. Germline V gene data show CDR1 as LGHDT and CDR2 as YNNKEL (reference sequence). CDR3 residues: CASSLRGTGNTIYF. CDR3 coding DNA: TGTGCCAGCAGCCTCAGGGGGACTGGAAACACCATATATTTT.

This rearrangement joins TRBV5-1 to TRBJ1-1, with 7 bases fitting TRBD1. The CDR3 has 15 residues. Germline V gene lookup returns CDR1 SGHRS and CDR2 YFSETQ. Losses at the gene ends were 3 bases for V and 4 bases for J; bases not matched to a gene: 9. The CDR3 region has the DNA TGCGCCAGCAGCTCCGATGGAGGGGGCAGCACTGAAGCTTTCTTT. Its translation: CASSSDGGGSTEAFF.

This clonotype was recorded only once. The chain couples TRBV20-1 to TRBJ2-5; 7 positions match TRBD1. V lost 3 bases to trimming and J lost 5 bases; unmatched junction nucleotides: 9. Germline lookup yields CDR1 DFQATT and CDR2 SNEGSKA (reference sequence). CDR3 length: 14 residues. The CDR3 nucleotides read TGCAGTGCTAGTTCGACAGGGCGAGGGGAGACCCAGTACTTC. This encodes CSASSTGRGETQYF.

This sequence joins TRBV5-1 and TRBJ2-1; D is unresolved. The CDR3 loop spans 14 amino acids. Germline V gene sequence: CDR1 SGHRS, CDR2 YFSETQ. Trimming took 7 bases from V and 2 from J, leaving 13 bases between them. This CDR3 is CASVKDAAYNEQFF. For the CDR3, the DNA is TGCGCCAGCGTTAAGGACGCCGCCTACAATGAGCAGTTCTTC.

V usage is TRBV7-9 and J usage is TRBJ2-4; TRBD2 might be the D (5 bases). With 1 base removed from V and 2 bases from J, the gap between germline ends came to 9 bases. The germline gives CDR1 SEHNR, CDR2 FQNEAQ (reference sequence). This CDR3 contains 15 residues. In DNA, the CDR3 is TGTGCCAGCAGCTTAGGAGGGTTGACCAAAAACATTCAGTACTTC. It codes for CASSLGGLTKNIQYF.